This T cell receptor (beta chain) came from a study of blood T cell repertoires in COVID-19. The overall study: COVID-19 samples collected from the United States, Italy and Spain covered acute and convalescent phases. T cells, B-cell-depleted T cells, or PBMCs provided the cDNA or gDNA that served as material.

Germline V lookup: CDR1 MNHEY, CDR2 SVGEGT. V lost 0 bases, J lost 3 bases, and 9 bases lay in between. CDR3 length equals 14 residues. Original handling: Amplifying reference gene primers gave estimates of nucleated cell counts. Only in-frame clones appear in the TCRdb table, and some are missing; sequencing was by immunoSEQ multiplex PCR. V, J and clone size are taken as reported in that table, and D and trimming were inferred from the DNA itself. This table has around 20,000 clones, approximately 85% appearing once. Only a few counts were recorded for this clone. Sequences were obtained from peripheral blood. This clonotype was obtained from an elderly man with acute or convalescent COVID-19. This chain links TRBV6-2 or TRBV6-3 with TRBJ2-7, with D possibly matching TRBD1 (6 bases). The CDR3 is CASSYSGHHYEQYF. In DNA form, the CDR3 reads TGTGCCAGCAGTTACTCGGGACATCACTACGAGCAGTACTTC.